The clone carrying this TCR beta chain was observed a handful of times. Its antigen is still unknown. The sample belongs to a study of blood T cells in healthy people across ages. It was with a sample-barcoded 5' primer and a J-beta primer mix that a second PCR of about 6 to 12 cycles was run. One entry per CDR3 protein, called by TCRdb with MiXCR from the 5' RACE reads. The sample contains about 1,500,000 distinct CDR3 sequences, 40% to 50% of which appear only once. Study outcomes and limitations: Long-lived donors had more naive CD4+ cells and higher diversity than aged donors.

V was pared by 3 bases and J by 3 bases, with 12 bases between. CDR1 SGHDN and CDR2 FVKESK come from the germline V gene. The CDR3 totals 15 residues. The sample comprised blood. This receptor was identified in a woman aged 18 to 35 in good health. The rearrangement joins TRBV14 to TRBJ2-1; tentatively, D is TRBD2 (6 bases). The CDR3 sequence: CASSHSRGIYNEQFF. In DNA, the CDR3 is TGTGCCAGCAGCCATTCTCGCGGGATCTACAATGAGCAGTTCTTC. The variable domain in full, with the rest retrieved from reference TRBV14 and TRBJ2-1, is EAGVTQFPSHSVIEKGQTVTLRCDPISGHDNLYWYRRVMGKEIKFLLHFVKESKQDESGMPNNRFLAERTGGTYSTLKVQPAELEDSGVYFCASSHSRGIYNEQFFGPGTRLTVL.